This T cell receptor (beta chain) was captured by sequencing in a study of blood T cell repertoires in COVID-19. Sequencing used immunoSEQ multiplex PCR; TCRdb keeps in-frame clones, though not all of them. The sample includes 70,000 to 80,000 clones, approximately 80% of them seen just once. This TCR was sampled from a human donor in a cohort sampled during active COVID-19. The sample taken for sequencing was peripheral blood.

CDR3 in DNA: TGCGCCAGCAGCCCCACACTACCAGGACTAGCGGGGGGTATGGCCCACGAAGAGACCCAGTACTTC. Translation: CASSPTLPGLAGGMAHEETQYF. This chain links TRBV4-3 with TRBJ2-5; 14 nucleotides align to TRBD2. The ends lost 4 bases at V and 3 bases at J; junction bases unmatched: 22. The germline CDR1 and CDR2 sequences are LGHNA and YSLEER. The CDR3 has 22 residues.